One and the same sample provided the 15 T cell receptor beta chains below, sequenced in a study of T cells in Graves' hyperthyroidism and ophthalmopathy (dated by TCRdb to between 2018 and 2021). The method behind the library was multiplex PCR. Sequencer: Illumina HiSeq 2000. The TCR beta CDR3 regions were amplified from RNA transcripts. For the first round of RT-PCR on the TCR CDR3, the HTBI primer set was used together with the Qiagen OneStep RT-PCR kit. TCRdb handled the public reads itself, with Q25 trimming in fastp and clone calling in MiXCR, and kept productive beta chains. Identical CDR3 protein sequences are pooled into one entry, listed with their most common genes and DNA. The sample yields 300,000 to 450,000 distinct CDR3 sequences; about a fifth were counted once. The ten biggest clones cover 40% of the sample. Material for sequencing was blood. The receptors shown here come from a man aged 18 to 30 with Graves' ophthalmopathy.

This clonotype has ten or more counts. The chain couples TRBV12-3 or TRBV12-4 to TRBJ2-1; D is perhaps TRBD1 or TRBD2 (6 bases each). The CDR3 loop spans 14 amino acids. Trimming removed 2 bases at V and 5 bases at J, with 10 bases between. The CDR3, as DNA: TGTGCCAGCAGTTTATGGGGGGCCAACAATGAGCAGTTCTTC. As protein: CASSLWGANNEQFF.

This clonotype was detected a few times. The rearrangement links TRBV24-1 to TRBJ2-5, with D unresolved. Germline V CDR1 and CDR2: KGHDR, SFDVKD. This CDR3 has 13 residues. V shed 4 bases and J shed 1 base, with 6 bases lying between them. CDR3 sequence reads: CATSDLIQETQYF. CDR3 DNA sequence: TGTGCCACCAGTGACTTAATCCAAGAGACCCAGTACTTC.

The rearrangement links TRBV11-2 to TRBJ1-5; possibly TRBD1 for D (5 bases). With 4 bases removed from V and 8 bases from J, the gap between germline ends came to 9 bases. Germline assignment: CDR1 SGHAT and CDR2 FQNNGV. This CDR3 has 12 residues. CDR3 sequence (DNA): TGTGCCAGCAGCTCCCGGGGGGAGCCCCAGCATTTT. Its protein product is CASSSRGEPQHF.

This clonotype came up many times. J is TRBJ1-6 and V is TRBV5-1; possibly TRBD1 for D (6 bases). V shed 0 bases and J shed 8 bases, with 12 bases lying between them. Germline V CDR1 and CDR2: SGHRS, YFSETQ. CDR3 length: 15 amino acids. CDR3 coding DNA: TGCGCCAGCAGCTTGGAACAGGGTTTAGATTCACCCCTCCACTTT. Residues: CASSLEQGLDSPLHF. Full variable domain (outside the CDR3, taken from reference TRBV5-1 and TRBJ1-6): KAGVTQTPRYLIKTRGQQVTLSCSPISGHRSVSWYQQTPGQGLQFLFEYFSETQRNKGNFPGRFSGRQFSNSRSEMNVSTLELGDSALYLCASSLEQGLDSPLHFGNGTRLTVT.

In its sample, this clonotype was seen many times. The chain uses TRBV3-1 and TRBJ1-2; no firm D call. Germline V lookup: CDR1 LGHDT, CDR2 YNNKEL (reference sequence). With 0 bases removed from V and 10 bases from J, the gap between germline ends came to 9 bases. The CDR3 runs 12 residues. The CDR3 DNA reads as TGTGCCAGCAGCCAAGATGCCGCTACCTACACCTTC. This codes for CASSQDAATYTF.

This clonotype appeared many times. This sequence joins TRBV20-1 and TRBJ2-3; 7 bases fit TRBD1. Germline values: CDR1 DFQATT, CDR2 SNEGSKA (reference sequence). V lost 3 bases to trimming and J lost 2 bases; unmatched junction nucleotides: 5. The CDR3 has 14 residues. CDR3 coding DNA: TGCAGTGCTAGGGGGACAGCTATCACAGATACGCAGTATTTT. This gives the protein CSARGTAITDTQYF.

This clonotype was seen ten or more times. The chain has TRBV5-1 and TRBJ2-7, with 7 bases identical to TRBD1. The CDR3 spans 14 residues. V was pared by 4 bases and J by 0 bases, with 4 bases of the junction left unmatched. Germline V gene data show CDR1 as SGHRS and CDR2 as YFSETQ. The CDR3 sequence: CASSEGANSYEQYF. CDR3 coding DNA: TGCGCCAGCAGCGAGGGGGCGAACTCCTACGAGCAGTACTTC. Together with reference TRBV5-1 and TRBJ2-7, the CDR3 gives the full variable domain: KAGVTQTPRYLIKTRGQQVTLSCSPISGHRSVSWYQQTPGQGLQFLFEYFSETQRNKGNFPGRFSGRQFSNSRSEMNVSTLELGDSALYLCASSEGANSYEQYFGPGTRLTVT.

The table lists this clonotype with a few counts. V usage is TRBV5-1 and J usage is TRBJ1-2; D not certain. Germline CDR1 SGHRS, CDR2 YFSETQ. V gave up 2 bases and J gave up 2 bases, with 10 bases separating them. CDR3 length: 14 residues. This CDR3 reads CASSFMELNYGYTF. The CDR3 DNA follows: TGCGCCAGCAGCTTCATGGAACTCAACTATGGCTACACCTTC.

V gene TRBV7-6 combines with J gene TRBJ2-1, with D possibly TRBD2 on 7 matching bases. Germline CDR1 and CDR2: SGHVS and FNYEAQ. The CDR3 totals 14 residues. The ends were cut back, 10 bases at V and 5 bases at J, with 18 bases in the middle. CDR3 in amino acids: CATDPGGRNNEQFF. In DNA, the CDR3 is TGTGCCACCGATCCGGGGGGCCGCAACAATGAGCAGTTCTTC.

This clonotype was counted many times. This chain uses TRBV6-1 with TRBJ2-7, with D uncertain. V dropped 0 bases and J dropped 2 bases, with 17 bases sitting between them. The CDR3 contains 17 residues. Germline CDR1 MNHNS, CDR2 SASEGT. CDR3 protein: CASSEAQFAHRPYEQYF. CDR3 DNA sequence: TGTGCCAGCAGTGAAGCCCAGTTTGCTCACCGACCCTACGAGCAGTACTTC.

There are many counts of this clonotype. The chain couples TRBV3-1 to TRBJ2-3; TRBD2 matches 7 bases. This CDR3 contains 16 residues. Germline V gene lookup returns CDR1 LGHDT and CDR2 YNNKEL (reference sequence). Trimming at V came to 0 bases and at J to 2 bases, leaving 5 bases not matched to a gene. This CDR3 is CASSQDSGSFTDTQYF. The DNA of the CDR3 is TGTGCCAGCAGCCAAGATAGCGGGTCCTTCACAGATACGCAGTATTTT.

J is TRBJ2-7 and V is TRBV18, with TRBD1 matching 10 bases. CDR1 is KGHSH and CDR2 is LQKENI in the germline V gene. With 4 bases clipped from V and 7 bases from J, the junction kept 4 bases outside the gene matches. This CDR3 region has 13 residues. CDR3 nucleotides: TGTGCCAGCTCACGACAGGGGGCACAGGAGCAGTACTTC. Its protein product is CASSRQGAQEQYF. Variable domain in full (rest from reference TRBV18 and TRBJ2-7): NAGVMQNPRHLVRRRGQEARLRCSPMKGHSHVYWYRQLPEEGLKFMVYLQKENIIDESGMPKERFSAEFPKEGPSILRIQQVVRGDSAAYFCASSRQGAQEQYFGPGTRLTVT.

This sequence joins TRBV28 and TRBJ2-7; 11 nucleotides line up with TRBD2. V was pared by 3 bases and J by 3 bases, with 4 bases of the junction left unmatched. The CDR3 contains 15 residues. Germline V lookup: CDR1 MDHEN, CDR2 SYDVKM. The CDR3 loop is CASSFSGLAGYEQYF. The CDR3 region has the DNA TGTGCCAGCAGTTTCTCCGGACTAGCGGGCTACGAGCAGTACTTC.

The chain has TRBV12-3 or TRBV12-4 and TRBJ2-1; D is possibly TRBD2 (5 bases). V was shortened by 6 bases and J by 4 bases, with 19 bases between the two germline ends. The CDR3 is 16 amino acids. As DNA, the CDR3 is TGTGCCAGCAGCGAAAGGAGCGGATACCTATACAATGAGCAGTTCTTC. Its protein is CASSERSGYLYNEQFF.

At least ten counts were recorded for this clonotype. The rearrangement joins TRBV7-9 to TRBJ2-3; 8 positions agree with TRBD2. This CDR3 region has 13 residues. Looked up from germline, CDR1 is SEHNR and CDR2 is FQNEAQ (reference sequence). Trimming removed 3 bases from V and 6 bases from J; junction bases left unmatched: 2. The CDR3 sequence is CASSFRGGDTQYF. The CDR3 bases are TGTGCCAGCAGCTTTCGCGGGGGGGATACGCAGTATTTT.